This TCR beta chain derives from a study of blood T cell repertoires in COVID-19. As for the study in general: Donors in the United States, Italy and Spain gave samples during acute or convalescent COVID-19. PBMCs, B-cell-depleted T cells, or T cells were the source of the cDNA or gDNA that made up the material.

Original processing notes: Nucleated cell number was recorded as an estimate derived from reference gene primer amplification. Some clones are missing from TCRdb's copy, which holds only in-frame ones; the method was immunoSEQ multiplex PCR. D and trimming come from the DNA, and the V and J calls and clone size come from that table. The table records some 120,000 clones, approximately 78% of them present only once. Germline lookup yields CDR1 SNHLY and CDR2 FYNNEI. The CDR3 is made up of 15 amino acids. J was trimmed by 5 bases and V by 5 bases; bases with no gene match: 11. This chain connects TRBV2 to TRBJ2-7, with 8 bases lining up with TRBD2. The specimen sequenced was peripheral blood. The receptor comes from a man in his 70s with acute or convalescent COVID-19. CDR3 sequence: CASSPEGSGSHEQYF. In DNA form, the CDR3 reads TGTGCCAGCAGTCCCGAGGGAAGCGGGAGCCACGAGCAGTACTTC. The full variable domain, rest sourced from reference TRBV2 and TRBJ2-7, is EPEVTQTPSHQVTQMGQEVILRCVPISNHLYFYWYRQILGQKVEFLVSFYNNEISEKSEIFDDQFSVERPDGSNFTLKIRSTKLEDSAMYFCASSPEGSGSHEQYFGPGTRLTVT.